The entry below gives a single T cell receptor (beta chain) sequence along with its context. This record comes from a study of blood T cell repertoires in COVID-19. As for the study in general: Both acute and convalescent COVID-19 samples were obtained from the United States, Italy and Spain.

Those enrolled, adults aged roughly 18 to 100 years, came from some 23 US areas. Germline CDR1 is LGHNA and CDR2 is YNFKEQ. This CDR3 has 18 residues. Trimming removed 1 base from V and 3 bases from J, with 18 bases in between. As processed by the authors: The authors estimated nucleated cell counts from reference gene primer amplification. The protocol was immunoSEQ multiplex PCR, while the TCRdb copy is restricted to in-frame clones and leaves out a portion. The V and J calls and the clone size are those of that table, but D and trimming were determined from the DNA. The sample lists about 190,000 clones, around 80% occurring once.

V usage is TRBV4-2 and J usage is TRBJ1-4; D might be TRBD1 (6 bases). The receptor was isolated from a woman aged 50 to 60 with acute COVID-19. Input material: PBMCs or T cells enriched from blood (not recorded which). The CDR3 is CASSQGRVWTDANEKLFF. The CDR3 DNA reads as TGTGCCAGCAGCCAAGGACGGGTATGGACAGACGCTAATGAAAAACTGTTTTTT.